The clone carrying this T cell receptor beta chain was seen only a few times. Its antigen is unknown. Germline V gene data show CDR1 as LGHNA and CDR2 as YNFKEQ. V lost 4 bases to trimming and J lost 1 base; unmatched junction nucleotides: 4. The CDR3 is 16 residues long. This entry comes from a study of cytomegalovirus exposure and HLA in healthy donors. Study-wide context: Earlier work reported approximately 110 million unique TCR beta sequences from about 179 million T cells. Findings and caveats of the study: It was only CMV serostatus that was available as immune exposure information.

PCR involved 60 Vbeta and 13 Jbeta primers. This table comes from immunoSEQ multiplex PCR, and its TCRdb copy is limited to in-frame clones, with some not included. This table holds about 210,000 clones, 81% found once. The rearrangement joins TRBV4-2 to TRBJ2-5, with 12 bases lining up with TRBD1. The sample consisted of PBMCs. The clonotype comes from a man aged 40-55 years in good health and CMV-seropositive. The CDR3 loop reads CASSPGTGGLQETQYF. CDR3 bases: TGTGCCAGCAGCCCAGGGACAGGGGGCCTCCAAGAGACCCAGTACTTC.